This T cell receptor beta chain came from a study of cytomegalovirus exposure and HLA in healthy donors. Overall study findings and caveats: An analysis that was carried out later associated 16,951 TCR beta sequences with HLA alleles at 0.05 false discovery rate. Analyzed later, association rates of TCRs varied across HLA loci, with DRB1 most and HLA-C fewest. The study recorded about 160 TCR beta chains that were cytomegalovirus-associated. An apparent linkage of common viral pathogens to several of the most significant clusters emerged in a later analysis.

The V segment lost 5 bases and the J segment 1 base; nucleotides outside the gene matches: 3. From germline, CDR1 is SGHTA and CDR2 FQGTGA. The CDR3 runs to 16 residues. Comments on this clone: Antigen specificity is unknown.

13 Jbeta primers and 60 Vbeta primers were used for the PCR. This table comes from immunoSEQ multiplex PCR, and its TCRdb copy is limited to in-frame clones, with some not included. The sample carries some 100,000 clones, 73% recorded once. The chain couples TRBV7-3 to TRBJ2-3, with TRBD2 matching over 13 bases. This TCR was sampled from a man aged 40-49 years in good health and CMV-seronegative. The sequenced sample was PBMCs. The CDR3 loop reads CASSQTSGGGTDTQYF. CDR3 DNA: TGTGCCAGCAGCCAAACTAGCGGGGGGGGCACAGATACGCAGTATTTT. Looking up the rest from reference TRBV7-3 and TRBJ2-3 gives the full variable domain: GAGVSQTPSNKVTEKGKYVELRCDPISGHTALYWYRQSLGQGPEFLIYFQGTGAADDSGLPNDRFFAVRPEGSVSTLKIQRTERGDSAVYLCASSQTSGGGTDTQYFGPGTRLTVL.